One and the same sample provided the 9 T cell receptor beta chains below, sequenced in a study of siplizumab effects on memory and regulatory T cells. Only in-frame clones appear in the TCRdb table, and some are missing; sequencing was by immunoSEQ multiplex PCR. Of more than 70,000 clones listed, 85% to 95% are singletons. Sequenced input: CD8+ T cells sorted from blood. These receptor sequences come from a human donor in good health.

The rearrangement joins TRBV27 to TRBJ2-7; 9 bases fit TRBD1. CDR3 length: 14 amino acids. Germline V gives CDR1 MNHEY, CDR2 SMNVEV (reference sequence). The V and J ends lost 4 bases and 4 bases, in that order; junction bases with no gene match: 5. CDR3 sequence (DNA): TGTGCCAGCAGTTGGCAGACAGGGGGATACGAGCAGTACTTC. Its protein product is CASSWQTGGYEQYF.

The chain is built from TRBV19 and TRBJ2-3; D call uncertain. From germline, CDR1 is LNHDA and CDR2 SQIVND (reference sequence). V lost 5 bases and J 4 bases, leaving 10 bases between the germline ends. The CDR3 has 13 residues. The CDR3 region is CASSRLTADTQYF. DNA of the CDR3: TGTGCCAGTAGTCGGTTGACGGCAGATACGCAGTATTTT.

The chain recombines TRBV28 with TRBJ2-3; 13 positions match TRBD2. The germline V gene encodes CDR1 MDHEN and CDR2 SYDVKM. Trimming at V came to 4 bases and at J to 8 bases, leaving 3 bases not matched to a gene. This CDR3 is built from 14 residues. The CDR3 DNA reads TGTGCCAGCAGTTCCGGGACTAGCGGGACTACGCAGTATTTT. It codes for CASSSGTSGTTQYF. The variable domain in full, completed from reference TRBV28 and TRBJ2-3, reads DVKVTQSSRYLVKRTGEKVFLECVQDMDHENMFWYRQDPGLGLRLIYFSYDVKMKEKGDIPEGYSVSREKKERFSLILESASTNQTSMYLCASSSGTSGTTQYFGPGTRLTVL.

The chain uses TRBV10-3 and TRBJ2-3, with TRBD1 matching 7 bases. Trimming cost V 8 bases and J 3 bases; bases outside gene matches: 5. The CDR3 is 13 residues long. Germline CDR1 ENHRY, CDR2 SYGVKD. Here the CDR3 reads CAIARDRTDTQYF. The CDR3 nucleotides read TGTGCCATCGCTCGGGACAGAACAGATACGCAGTATTTT.

The chain combines TRBV11-2 with TRBJ2-5; D gene unclear. The germline V gene encodes CDR1 SGHAT and CDR2 FQNNGV. The CDR3 contains 14 residues. Trimming shortened V by 5 bases and J by 0 bases, and 10 bases separated the two germline ends. CDR3 protein: CASSKYGYQETQYF. CDR3 nucleotides: TGTGCCAGCAGCAAGTACGGTTACCAAGAGACCCAGTACTTC.

This chain uses TRBV9 with TRBJ1-2; D is undetermined. The V and J ends lost 2 bases and 8 bases respectively, with 16 bases between them. This CDR3 has 14 amino acids. CDR1 SGDLS and CDR2 YYNGEE come from the germline V gene. CDR3 coding DNA: TGTGCCAGCAGCGTCGCCGGGGTCGGCAGCGGCTACACCTTC. This encodes CASSVAGVGSGYTF.

This clone was recorded once. The chain carries TRBV13 and TRBJ2-3; maybe TRBD1 (6 bases). The V end was cut by 8 bases, the J end by 6 bases, with 12 bases between. Germline CDR1 and CDR2: PRHDT and FYEKMQ (reference sequence). The CDR3 is made up of 12 amino acids. CDR3 nucleotide sequence: TGTGCCAGCCAACAGGGCATTGATACGCAGTATTTT. Encoded protein: CASQQGIDTQYF.

This chain joins TRBV9 and TRBJ1-2, with 10 nucleotides matching TRBD1. The CDR3 length is 14 residues. From germline, CDR1 is SGDLS and CDR2 YYNGEE. The V and J ends lost 4 bases and 8 bases, in that order; junction bases with no gene match: 8. The CDR3 sequence is CASSPPGTGEGYTF. The DNA of the CDR3 is TGTGCCAGCAGCCCCCCCGGGACAGGGGAAGGCTACACCTTC.

The V gene is TRBV7-9, the J gene TRBJ1-2; D may be TRBD1 (5 bases). The V end lost 5 bases, the J end lost 2 bases, and 18 bases lay between the germline ends. Per germline, CDR1 SEHNR and CDR2 FQNEAQ (reference sequence). CDR3 length: 16 amino acids. The CDR3 protein is CASSQVGTGRNYGYTF. The CDR3 DNA sequence: TGTGCCAGCAGCCAGGTCGGGACGGGGAGAAACTATGGCTACACCTTC.